This is a list of T cell receptor beta chains from one sample in a study of response to subunit inactivated influenza vaccine. TCRdb analysed the RT-PCR reads with MiXCR anew, one entry per CDR3 protein. The sample lists about 620,000 distinct CDR3 sequences, approximately 11% occurring once. These data were likewise used in another study, on T cells expressing NK-cell markers.

Sample: PBMCs from blood, taken on the day of vaccination. The receptor source for this set is a man aged 50 or older who received an inactivated influenza vaccine. The CDR3 runs from the conserved cysteine through the conserved F or W.

V gene	J gene	CDR3 protein
TRBV11-3	TRBJ2-2	CASSLIAGAGELFF
TRBV7-6	TRBJ2-1	CASSLPAGPYNEQFF
TRBV9	TRBJ2-1	CASSGIPGLAGYNEQFF
TRBV4-3	TRBJ2-3	CASSSGWGGLTDTQYF
TRBV18	TRBJ2-1	CASSPRLAGFSYNEQFF
TRBV29-1	TRBJ2-1	CSVEYGGDEQFF
TRBV20-1	TRBJ2-3	CSARGGLAGDTQYF
TRBV20-1	TRBJ2-1	CSARRSFSYNEQFF
TRBV29-1	TRBJ2-5	CSVGGSLGETQYF
TRBV30	TRBJ2-7	CAWSVLSRGEQYF
TRBV5-1	TRBJ2-3	CASRRDIPTDTQYF
TRBV10-3	TRBJ2-7	CAISEEGPYEQYF
TRBV7-2	TRBJ2-3	CASSLRREDTQYF
TRBV5-6	TRBJ2-4	CASSFIAGDIQYF
TRBV7-2	TRBJ2-7	CASSLDLHEQYF
TRBV12-3/TRBV12-4	TRBJ2-2	CASSQPLHRLTGELFF
TRBV20-1	TRBJ2-5	CSARDRAGLGFLETQYF